The clone carrying this TCR beta chain appeared once. Germline-derived CDR1 and CDR2 are SGHDT and YYEEEE. This CDR3 spans 16 amino acids. V lost 4 bases, J lost 2 bases, and 11 bases stayed unmatched. This specimen belongs to a study of technical replicates of blood from a handful of donors. Assay: immunoSEQ multiplex PCR; the TCRdb copy retains only in-frame clones and omits some. The sample includes around 57,000 clones, about 96% seen only once; the top ten take 0.15% to 0.25%. This TCR was sampled from a human donor in good health. The chain combines TRBV5-6 with TRBJ1-1; 7 nucleotides align to TRBD1. The sequencing sample was made of T cells isolated from PBMCs. The CDR3 reads CASSPSLRDRNTEAFF. CDR3 in DNA: TGTGCCAGCAGCCCATCCCTGAGGGACAGAAACACTGAAGCTTTCTTT.